Listed here are 17 T cell receptor beta chains from one sample, sequenced in a study of blood T cell repertoires in COVID-19. Sequencing was performed with immunoSEQ multiplex PCR; in TCRdb, only in-frame clones are kept and a portion is missing. The data contain approximately 180,000 clones, more than 80% of them singletons. What was sequenced was PBMCs or T cells enriched from blood (not recorded which). These TCRs come from a man aged 40-55 years who had recovered from COVID-19.

This chain joins TRBV24-1 and TRBJ2-3, with 8 bases matching TRBD1. This CDR3 has 16 residues. The germline V gene encodes CDR1 KGHDR and CDR2 SFDVKD. V lost 4 bases and J lost 5; bases outside the gene matches: 10. The CDR3: CATSEPTGEGRDTQYF. The CDR3, as DNA: TGTGCCACCAGTGAGCCGACAGGGGAAGGGAGAGATACGCAGTATTTT.

The rearrangement joins TRBV30 to TRBJ1-2; D might be TRBD1 (5 bases). The CDR3 runs to 13 residues. CDR1 and CDR2 (germline): GTSNPN, SVGIG (reference sequence). Deletions cut 3 bases from V and 4 bases from J, with 12 bases between. The DNA of the CDR3 is TGTGCCTGGAGCCTTCCCGGGGGCTATGGCTACACCTTC. As protein: CAWSLPGGYGYTF.

This chain joins TRBV11-2 and TRBJ2-6, with a weak D call TRBD1 (5 bases). The CDR3 has 16 amino acids. Germline CDR1 and CDR2: SGHAT and FQNNGV. V was cut by 3 bases and J by 4 bases, with 13 bases left in between. In DNA form, the CDR3 reads TGTGCCAGCAGCTTCACTCCAGGGTTCGGGGCCAACGTCCTGACTTTC. Protein product: CASSFTPGFGANVLTF.

V and J are TRBV28 and TRBJ1-6, with 8 nucleotides matching TRBD1. Germline lookup yields CDR1 MDHEN and CDR2 SYDVKM. The CDR3 totals 14 residues. V lost 8 bases and J lost 11; bases outside the gene matches: 11. DNA for the CDR3: TGTGCCAGCTTTTCGAAGGGACAGGCAACACCCCTCCACTTT. Encoded protein: CASFSKGQATPLHF. Full variable domain (rest looked up from reference TRBV28 and TRBJ1-6): DVKVTQSSRYLVKRTGEKVFLECVQDMDHENMFWYRQDPGLGLRLIYFSYDVKMKEKGDIPEGYSVSREKKERFSLILESASTNQTSMYLCASFSKGQATPLHFGNGTRLTVT.

V and J are TRBV28 and TRBJ1-1, with D tentatively TRBD1 (6 bases). V was clipped by 6 bases and J by 0 bases, with 11 bases between them. CDR1 and CDR2 from the germline V gene are MDHEN and SYDVKM. CDR3 length: 14 amino acids. CDR3 coding DNA: TGTGCCAGCAGCTTGGGGACAATGAACACTGAAGCTTTCTTT. As protein: CASSLGTMNTEAFF.

The genes are TRBV4-1 and TRBJ2-5, with 11 bases identical to TRBD2. Per germline, CDR1 MGHRA and CDR2 YSYEKL. After removal of 3 bases from V and 4 bases from J, the junction contained 7 bases not matched to a gene. This CDR3 contains 16 residues. This CDR3 is CASSHSALAGGETQYF. CDR3 nucleotide sequence: TGCGCCAGCAGCCACAGTGCCCTAGCGGGAGGAGAGACCCAGTACTTC.

The gene calls are TRBV30 and TRBJ2-3; 10 bases are shared with TRBD2. The CDR3 contains 14 residues. Unmatched junction bases numbered 8, after V lost 5 bases and J lost 6 bases. Per the germline V gene, CDR1 is GTSNPN and CDR2 is SVGIG (reference sequence). The CDR3 loop is CAWASGGAYDTQYF. The CDR3 DNA reads TGTGCCTGGGCGAGCGGGGGGGCGTACGATACGCAGTATTTT.

The sample holds a few counts of this clone. The V gene is TRBV7-9, the J gene TRBJ2-7; 9 bases align to TRBD2. V shed 3 bases and J 5 bases; nucleotides not matched to a gene: 8. The CDR3 extends over 15 amino acids. Germline-derived CDR1 and CDR2 are SEHNR and FQNEAQ (reference sequence). DNA for the CDR3: TGTGCCAGCAGCTTTGGGAGCGGGAGGAGGAACGAGCAGTACTTC. This encodes CASSFGSGRRNEQYF. Variable domain in full (rest from reference TRBV7-9 and TRBJ2-7): DTGVSQNPRHKITKRGQNVTFRCDPISEHNRLYWYRQTLGQGPEFLTYFQNEAQLEKSRLLSDRFSAERPKGSFSTLEIQRTEQGDSAMYLCASSFGSGRRNEQYFGPGTRLTVT.

V and J are TRBV7-2 and TRBJ1-2; 8 nucleotides match TRBD1. The CDR3 runs 15 residues. J was trimmed by 4 bases and V by 5 bases; bases with no gene match: 9. Germline V gene data show CDR1 as SGHTA and CDR2 as FQGNSA. The CDR3 spells CASSPQGQGSYGYTF. The CDR3 coding sequence is TGTGCCAGCAGCCCACAAGGACAGGGAAGCTATGGCTACACCTTC.

The CDR3 region has the DNA TGTGCCAGCAGTGCCCACTCTAGCAATCAGCCCCAGCATTTT. Amino acids: CASSAHSSNQPQHF. The rearrangement uses TRBV27 and TRBJ1-5; D uncertain. Trimming cost V 5 bases and J 0 bases, with 8 bases left between them. Germline values: CDR1 MNHEY, CDR2 SMNVEV (reference sequence). There are 14 residues in the CDR3.

About this clone itself: The junction and the germline gene differ at one end; a read error may be behind it. J is TRBJ2-2 and V is TRBV7-7, with 8 bases matching TRBD2. The CDR3 has 16 residues. Germline assignment: CDR1 SSHAT and CDR2 FNYEAQ (reference sequence). The CDR3 bases are TGTGCTAGCAGCTTAAGCGGGAGCGGGGGAACCGGGGAGCTGTTTTTT. This codes for CASSLSGSGGTGELFF.

The chain's CDR3 is CASSLKPGQIHGYYGYTF. For the CDR3, the DNA is TGTGCCAGCAGTTTGAAGCCGGGACAAATACATGGGTACTATGGCTACACCTTC. The rearrangement links TRBV27 to TRBJ1-2; TRBD1 might be the D (6 bases). CDR3 length equals 18 residues. The V and J ends lost 3 bases and 3 bases respectively, with 23 bases between them. CDR1 and CDR2 (germline): MNHEY, SMNVEV (reference sequence).

The rearrangement uses TRBV5-1 and TRBJ2-1; maybe TRBD1 (5 bases). The CDR3 loop spans 17 amino acids. Germline assignment: CDR1 SGHRS and CDR2 YFSETQ. V was trimmed by 0 bases and J by 7 bases, leaving 20 bases between them. The chain's CDR3 is CASSLAPSLGARNEQFF. The CDR3 coding sequence is TGCGCCAGCAGCTTGGCCCCCAGTCTTGGGGCTAGGAATGAGCAGTTCTTC.

The gene calls are TRBV5-1 and TRBJ2-2, with no clear D. This CDR3 has 14 amino acids. Germline CDR1 SGHRS, CDR2 YFSETQ. Trimming cost V 0 bases and J 1 base, with 4 bases left between them. CDR3 nucleotide sequence: TGCGCCAGCAGCTTGGACAGGAACACCGGGGAGCTGTTTTTT. It is translated as CASSLDRNTGELFF.

The chain couples TRBV30 to TRBJ1-2; 10 bases agree with TRBD1. Germline assignment: CDR1 GTSNPN and CDR2 SVGIG (reference sequence). Trimming removed 5 bases from V and 8 bases from J; junction bases left unmatched: 11. This CDR3 is 14 amino acids long. The CDR3 DNA reads as TGTGCCTGGTGGCACTCCGGGACAGGGGTCGGCTACACCTTC. Protein: CAWWHSGTGVGYTF.

This sequence joins TRBV27 and TRBJ2-7; 13 bases fit TRBD2. The CDR3 runs 15 residues. The V and J ends lost 6 bases and 2 bases, in that order; junction bases with no gene match: 4. Germline assignment: CDR1 MNHEY and CDR2 SMNVEV (reference sequence). This CDR3 is CASSRGLAGTYEQYF. The CDR3 nucleotides are TGTGCCAGCAGCCGGGGACTAGCGGGGACCTACGAGCAGTACTTC.

The chain has TRBV6-5 and TRBJ2-4; D is perhaps TRBD2 (6 bases). V was cut by 7 bases and J by 6 bases, with 13 bases left in between. The CDR3 totals 13 residues. Germline V gene lookup returns CDR1 MNHEY and CDR2 SVGAGI. The CDR3 region is CASNGEVTNIQYF. CDR3 nucleotide sequence: TGTGCCAGCAACGGGGAGGTCACAAACATTCAGTACTTC.